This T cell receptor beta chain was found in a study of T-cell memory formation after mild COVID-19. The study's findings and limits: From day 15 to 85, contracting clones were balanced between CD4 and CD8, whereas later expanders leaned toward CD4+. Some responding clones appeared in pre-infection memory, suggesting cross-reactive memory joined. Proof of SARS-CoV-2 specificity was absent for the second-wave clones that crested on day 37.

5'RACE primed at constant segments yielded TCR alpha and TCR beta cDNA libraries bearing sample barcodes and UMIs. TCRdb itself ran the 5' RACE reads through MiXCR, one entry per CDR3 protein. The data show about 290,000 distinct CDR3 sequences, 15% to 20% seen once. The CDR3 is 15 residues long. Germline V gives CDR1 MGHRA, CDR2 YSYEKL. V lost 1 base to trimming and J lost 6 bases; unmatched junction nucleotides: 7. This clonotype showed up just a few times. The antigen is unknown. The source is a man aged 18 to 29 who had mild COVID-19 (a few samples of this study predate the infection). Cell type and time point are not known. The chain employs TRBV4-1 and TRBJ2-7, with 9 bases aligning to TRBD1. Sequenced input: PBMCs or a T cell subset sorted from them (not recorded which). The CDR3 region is CASSQVRGTGSEQYF. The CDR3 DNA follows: TGCGCCAGCAGCCAAGTAAGGGGGACAGGGAGCGAGCAGTACTTC.